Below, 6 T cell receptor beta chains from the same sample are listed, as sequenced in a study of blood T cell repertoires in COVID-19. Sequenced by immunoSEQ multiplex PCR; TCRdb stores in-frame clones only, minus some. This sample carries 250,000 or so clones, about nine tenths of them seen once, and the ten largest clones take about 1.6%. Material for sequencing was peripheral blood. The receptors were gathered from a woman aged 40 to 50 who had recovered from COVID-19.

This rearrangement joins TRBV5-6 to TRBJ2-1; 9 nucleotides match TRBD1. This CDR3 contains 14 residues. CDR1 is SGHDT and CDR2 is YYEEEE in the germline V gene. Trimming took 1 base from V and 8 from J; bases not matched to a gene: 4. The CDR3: CASSLWDREDEQFF. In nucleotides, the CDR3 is TGTGCCAGCAGCTTGTGGGACAGGGAGGATGAGCAGTTCTTC. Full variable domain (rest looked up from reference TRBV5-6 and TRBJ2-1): DAGVTQSPTHLIKTRGQQVTLRCSPKSGHDTVSWYQQALGQGPQFIFQYYEEEERQRGNFPDRFSGHQFPNYSSELNVNALLLGDSALYLCASSLWDREDEQFFGPGTRLTVL.

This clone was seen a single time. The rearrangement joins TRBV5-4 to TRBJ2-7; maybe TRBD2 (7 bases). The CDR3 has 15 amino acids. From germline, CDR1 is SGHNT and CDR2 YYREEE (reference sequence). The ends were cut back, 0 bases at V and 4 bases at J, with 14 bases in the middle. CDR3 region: CASSLAPGEGYEQYF. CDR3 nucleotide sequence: TGTGCCAGCAGCTTGGCCCCAGGGGAGGGGTACGAGCAGTACTTC.

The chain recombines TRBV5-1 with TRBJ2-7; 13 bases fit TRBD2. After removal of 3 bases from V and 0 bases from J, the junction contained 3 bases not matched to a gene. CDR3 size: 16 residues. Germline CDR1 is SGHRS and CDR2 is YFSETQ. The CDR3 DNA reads TGCGCCAGCAGCTGGGGACTAGCGGGGAGCTCCTACGAGCAGTACTTC. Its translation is CASSWGLAGSSYEQYF. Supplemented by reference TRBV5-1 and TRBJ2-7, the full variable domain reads KAGVTQTPRYLIKTRGQQVTLSCSPISGHRSVSWYQQTPGQGLQFLFEYFSETQRNKGNFPGRFSGRQFSNSRSEMNVSTLELGDSALYLCASSWGLAGSSYEQYFGPGTRLTVT.

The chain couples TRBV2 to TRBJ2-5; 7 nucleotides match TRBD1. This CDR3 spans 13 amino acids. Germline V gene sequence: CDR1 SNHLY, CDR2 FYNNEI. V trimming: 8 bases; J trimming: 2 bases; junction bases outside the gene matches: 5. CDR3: CASGPGQQETQYF. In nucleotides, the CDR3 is TGTGCCAGCGGACCGGGACAGCAAGAGACCCAGTACTTC.

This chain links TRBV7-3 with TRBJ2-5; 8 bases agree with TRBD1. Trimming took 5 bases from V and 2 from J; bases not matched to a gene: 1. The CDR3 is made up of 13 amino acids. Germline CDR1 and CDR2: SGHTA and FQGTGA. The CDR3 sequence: CASSGQGQETQYF. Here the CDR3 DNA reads TGTGCCAGCAGCGGACAGGGACAAGAGACCCAGTACTTC. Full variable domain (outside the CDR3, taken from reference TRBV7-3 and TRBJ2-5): GAGVSQTPSNKVTEKGKYVELRCDPISGHTALYWYRQSLGQGPEFLIYFQGTGAADDSGLPNDRFFAVRPEGSVSTLKIQRTERGDSAVYLCASSGQGQETQYFGPGTRLLVL.

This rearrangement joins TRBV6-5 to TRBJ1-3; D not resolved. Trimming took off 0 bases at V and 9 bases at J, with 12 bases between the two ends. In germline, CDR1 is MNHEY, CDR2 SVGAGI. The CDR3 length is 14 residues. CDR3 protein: CASSYSAGGGTIYF. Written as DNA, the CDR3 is TGTGCCAGCAGTTACTCGGCCGGTGGCGGCACCATATATTTT.